A single T cell receptor beta chain is shown here with its context. Its antigen remains unidentified. TCRdb called the PCR reads again in MiXCR, with one record for every CDR3 protein. The data hold around 89,000 distinct CDR3 sequences, with 15% to 20% observed a single time. This record belongs to a study of molecular identifiers for immune sequencing clone quantification. Study conclusions and caveats: Spiked TCR RNA from one Jurkat cell reportedly showed up when mixed among 950,000 to 1,000,000 naive cells. Effector cells had over 97% of their molecules in clones above 20 RNA copies, while naive cells had under 1%.

Germline V lookup: CDR1 SEHNR, CDR2 FQNEAQ (reference sequence). Losses at the gene ends were 5 bases for V and 3 bases for J; bases not matched to a gene: 4. This CDR3 contains 13 residues. Naive CD8 library inputs spanned about 19,000 to 1,000,000 sorted cells and 10%, 30% or 50% RNA. Sorting captured naive CD8 T cells as CD8+CD4-CCR7+CD45RA+. The sequence derives from a human donor in good health. Some libraries in this study had Jurkat cell RNA spiked in. The V gene is TRBV7-9, the J gene TRBJ2-7; 7 nucleotides agree with TRBD1. Material: naive CD8+ T cells from blood, with Jurkat cell RNA spiked in. Documented subset: FACS-sorted CD8+CD4-CCR7+CD45RA+ naive T cells. In DNA, the CDR3 is TGTGCCAGCAGCCCGGACAGGCACTACGAGCAGTACTTC. Its translation is CASSPDRHYEQYF.